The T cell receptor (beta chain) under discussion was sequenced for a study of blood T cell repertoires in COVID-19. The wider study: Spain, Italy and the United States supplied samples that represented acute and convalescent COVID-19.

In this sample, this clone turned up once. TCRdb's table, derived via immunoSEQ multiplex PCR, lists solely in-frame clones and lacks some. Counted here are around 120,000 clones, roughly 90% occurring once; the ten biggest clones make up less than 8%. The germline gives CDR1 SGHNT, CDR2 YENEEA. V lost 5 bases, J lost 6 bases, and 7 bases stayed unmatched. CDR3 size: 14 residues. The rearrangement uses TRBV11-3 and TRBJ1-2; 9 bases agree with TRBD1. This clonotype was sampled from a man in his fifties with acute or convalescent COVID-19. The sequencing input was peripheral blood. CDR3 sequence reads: CASSPTGGANGYTF. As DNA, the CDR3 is TGTGCCAGCAGCCCCACAGGGGGCGCAAATGGCTACACCTTC.